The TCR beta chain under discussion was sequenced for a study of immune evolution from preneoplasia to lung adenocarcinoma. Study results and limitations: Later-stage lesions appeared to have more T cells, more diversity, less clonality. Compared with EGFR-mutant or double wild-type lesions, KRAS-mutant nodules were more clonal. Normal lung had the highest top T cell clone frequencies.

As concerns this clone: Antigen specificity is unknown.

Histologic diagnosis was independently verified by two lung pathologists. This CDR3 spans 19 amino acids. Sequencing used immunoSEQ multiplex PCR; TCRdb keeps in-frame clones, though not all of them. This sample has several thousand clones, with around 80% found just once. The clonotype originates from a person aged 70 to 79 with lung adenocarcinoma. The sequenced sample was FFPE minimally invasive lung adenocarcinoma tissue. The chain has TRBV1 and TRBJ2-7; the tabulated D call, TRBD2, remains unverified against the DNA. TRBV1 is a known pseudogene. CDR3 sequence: CTSSQAGTSGSPYSYEQYF. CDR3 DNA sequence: TGCACCAGCAGCCAGGCCGGGACTAGCGGGAGCCCCTATTCATACGAGCAGTACTTC.